The clone carrying this T cell receptor beta chain is a singleton in its sample. V trimming: 2 bases; J trimming: 4 bases; junction bases outside the gene matches: 3. The CDR3 consists of 14 residues. Germline CDR1 reads ENHRY; CDR2 reads SYGVKD. This sample is part of a study of blood T cell repertoires in COVID-19. Clones were sequenced by immunoSEQ multiplex PCR, and TCRdb holds only the in-frame ones, with some missing. The repertoire has over 250,000 clones, 80% to 90% of them found once; the top ten carry around 12%. This chain joins TRBV10-3 and TRBJ2-3, with 7 bases lining up with TRBD2. This clonotype originated in a woman aged 70-85 years with COVID-19, enrolled during active disease. The sequenced material came from peripheral blood. CDR3: CAISEVGGADTQYF. The CDR3 nucleotides are TGTGCCATCAGTGAGGTGGGGGGGGCAGATACGCAGTATTTT.